What follows are 14 T cell receptor beta chains derived from one specimen sequenced in a study of control samples from healthy donors and cancer patients. Repertoires were generated with immunoSEQ multiplex PCR, while TCRdb's copy carries only in-frame clones and drops some. The sample holds 25,000 to 30,000 clones, 75% to 85% seen once. The source material was PBMCs. The receptors stem from a woman aged 55-69 years with head and neck cancer.

This chain links TRBV14 with TRBJ1-1; 8 bases are shared with TRBD1. V dropped 4 bases and J dropped 5; count of bases not matched to a gene: 15. CDR3 length: 17 residues. Germline values: CDR1 SGHDN, CDR2 FVKESK. The CDR3 coding sequence is TGTGCCAGCAGCCCCGAAATTCCAGGGGGCTTTCGGACTGAAGCTTTCTTT. It translates to CASSPEIPGGFRTEAFF.

This sequence joins TRBV7-8 and TRBJ2-5; D is ambiguous. Germline CDR1 is SGHVS and CDR2 is FQNEAQ. Trimming pared 2 bases from V and 4 bases from J, leaving 11 bases between. There are 14 residues in the CDR3. CDR3 sequence (DNA): TGTGCCAGCAGCTTAACCTCCGAGGCAGAGACCCAGTACTTC. It translates to CASSLTSEAETQYF. The variable domain in full, completed from reference TRBV7-8 and TRBJ2-5, reads GAGVSQSPRYKVAKRGQDVALRCDPISGHVSLFWYQQALGQGPEFLTYFQNEAQLDKSGLPSDRFFAERPEGSVSTLKIQRTQQEDSAVYLCASSLTSEAETQYFGPGTRLLVL.

The J gene is TRBJ2-2, the V gene TRBV6-6; D gene ambiguous. The germline V gene encodes CDR1 MNHNY and CDR2 SVGAGI (reference sequence). The length of the CDR3 is 15 residues. The V gene lost 6 bases and the J gene lost 1 base, with 12 bases spanning the gap. CDR3 nucleotides: TGTGCCAGCAGCCCCTCAGGAAAGAACACCGGGGAGCTGTTTTTT. Translated, it gives CASSPSGKNTGELFF.

The chain joins TRBV6-5 to TRBJ1-1, with D possibly TRBD1 on 5 matching bases. Trimming pared 7 bases from V and 3 bases from J, leaving 18 bases between. CDR1 MNHEY and CDR2 SVGAGI come from the germline V gene. This CDR3 comprises 15 residues. In DNA, the CDR3 is TGTGCCAGCACGGAAAGGGGCGTAGGGGACACTGAAGCTTTCTTT. Its protein product is CASTERGVGDTEAFF.

The rearrangement links TRBV9 to TRBJ2-7; D is perhaps TRBD2 (5 bases). Trimming stripped 4 bases from V and 7 bases from J, with 21 bases between. Germline-derived CDR1 and CDR2 are SGDLS and YYNGEE. There are 15 residues in the CDR3. The CDR3 spells CASSPPSSGSREQYF. The CDR3 DNA sequence: TGTGCCAGCAGCCCCCCGTCGAGCGGATCCCGGGAGCAGTACTTC.

The chain carries TRBV19 and TRBJ1-1; D uncertain. CDR1 is LNHDA, CDR2 SQIVND, per germline (reference sequence). The V end was cut by 0 bases, the J end by 2 bases, with 7 bases between. This CDR3 spans 14 amino acids. The chain's CDR3 is CASSIDLGNTEAFF. In DNA, the CDR3 is TGTGCCAGTAGTATAGATCTTGGTAACACTGAAGCTTTCTTT.

The chain recombines TRBV11-2 with TRBJ2-5; 11 positions match TRBD2. Trimming cost V 1 base and J 4 bases; bases outside gene matches: 2. The CDR3 consists of 15 residues. CDR1 and CDR2 from the germline V gene are SGHAT and FQNNGV. The CDR3 coding sequence is TGTGCCAGCAGCTTAGGGCTAGCGGGAGGAGAGACCCAGTACTTC. Its translation is CASSLGLAGGETQYF.

This chain joins TRBV7-9 and TRBJ2-2; D perhaps matches TRBD1 (5 bases). This CDR3 has 12 amino acids. V lost 3 bases and J 8 bases, leaving 7 bases between the germline ends. CDR1 and CDR2 from the germline V gene are SEHNR and FQNEAQ (reference sequence). Written as DNA, the CDR3 is TGTGCCAGCAGCTTGCAGGGTGGGGAGCTGTTTTTT. This sequence encodes CASSLQGGELFF. Full variable domain (rest looked up from reference TRBV7-9 and TRBJ2-2): DTGVSQNPRHKITKRGQNVTFRCDPISEHNRLYWYRQTLGQGPEFLTYFQNEAQLEKSRLLSDRFSAERPKGSFSTLEIQRTEQGDSAMYLCASSLQGGELFFGEGSRLTVL.

The chain joins TRBV24-1 to TRBJ2-3; 7 bases are shared with TRBD1. With 4 bases clipped from V and 1 base from J, the junction kept 7 bases outside the gene matches. The CDR3 loop spans 16 amino acids. Germline lookup yields CDR1 KGHDR and CDR2 SFDVKD. CDR3 region: CATSEHRQGRTDTQYF. The CDR3 DNA is TGTGCCACCAGTGAACATCGACAGGGTCGCACAGATACGCAGTATTTT.

In this sample, this clone turned up a few times. The chain joins TRBV4-3 to TRBJ2-3; 8 nucleotides agree with TRBD2. The CDR3 extends over 17 amino acids. The germline gives CDR1 LGHNA, CDR2 YSLEER. J lost 3 bases, V lost 0 bases, and 8 bases had no gene match. The CDR3 sequence: CASSQDLDGRETDTQYF. CDR3 DNA sequence: TGCGCCAGCAGCCAAGATCTTGACGGGAGGGAAACAGATACGCAGTATTTT.

This clone has only one observation. As DNA, the CDR3 is TGTGCCAGTAGTAAAGGCGGGGGCCAGTCGGTAGATACGCAGTATTTT. It codes for CASSKGGGQSVDTQYF. The chain couples TRBV19 to TRBJ2-3; D possibly corresponds to TRBD2 (7 bases). This CDR3 has 16 amino acids. The V gene lost 4 bases and the J gene lost 5 bases, with 19 bases spanning the gap. Germline-derived CDR1 and CDR2 are LNHDA and SQIVND (reference sequence).

This rearrangement joins TRBV19 to TRBJ2-7, with 7 bases matching TRBD1. V lost 3 bases, J lost 2 bases, and 13 bases stayed unmatched. CDR1 LNHDA and CDR2 SQIVND come from the germline V gene (reference sequence). This CDR3 region has 17 residues. CDR3: CASSISESGTATYEQYF. CDR3 coding DNA: TGTGCCAGTAGTATTTCGGAGTCGGGGACAGCTACCTACGAGCAGTACTTC.

This clone was seen once. The chain has TRBV7-2 and TRBJ1-2; D may be TRBD1 (6 bases). Looked up from germline, CDR1 is SGHTA and CDR2 is FQGNSA. CDR3 length: 16 residues. Trimming left V 4 bases short and J 7 bases short, with 22 bases between. CDR3 sequence (DNA): TGTGCCAGCAGCTACCGGCCCGGGGGCGGGGGGTCTGGCTACACCTTC. It codes for CASSYRPGGGGSGYTF.

The rearrangement uses TRBV7-3 and TRBJ1-1; the D is unclear. Germline V CDR1 and CDR2: SGHTA, FQGTGA. The V gene lost 5 bases and the J gene lost 6 bases, with 13 bases spanning the gap. The CDR3 covers 13 residues. The CDR3 coding sequence is TGTGCCAGCAGCACCCGAGGCGGGGCTGAAGCTTTCTTT. Translating gives CASSTRGGAEAFF. The whole variable domain, filled in from reference TRBV7-3 and TRBJ1-1, reads GAGVSQTPSNKVTEKGKYVELRCDPISGHTALYWYRQSLGQGPEFLIYFQGTGAADDSGLPNDRFFAVRPEGSVSTLKIQRTERGDSAVYLCASSTRGGAEAFFGQGTRLTVV.